This entry lists 32 T cell receptor beta chains sequenced from one sample in a study of cytomegalovirus exposure and HLA in healthy donors. The PCR ran on 60 Vbeta and 13 Jbeta primers. Clones were read by immunoSEQ multiplex PCR, and TCRdb kept only the in-frame ones, dropping some. The listing contains about 48,000 clones. Sequences were obtained from PBMCs. The receptors originated from a male donor in good health and CMV-seropositive.

This chain connects TRBV11-1 to TRBJ1-2; 12 bases map to TRBD1. V trimming: 5 bases; J trimming: 8 bases; junction bases outside the gene matches: 9. Germline V lookup: CDR1 SGHAT, CDR2 FQDESV (reference sequence). This CDR3 comprises 15 residues. The CDR3 reads CASSLPGQGAEGYTF. Written as DNA, the CDR3 is TGTGCCAGCAGCCTACCGGGACAGGGGGCGGAGGGCTACACCTTC. Using reference TRBV11-1 and TRBJ1-2 for the parts outside the CDR3, the full variable domain is EAEVAQSPRYKITEKSQAVAFWCDPISGHATLYWYRQILGQGPELLVQFQDESVVDDSQLPKDRFSAERLKGVDSTLKIQPAELGDSAMYLCASSLPGQGAEGYTFGSGTRLTVV.

The V gene is TRBV15, the J gene TRBJ2-7, with 8 bases matching TRBD1. Germline V gene data show CDR1 as LNHNV and CDR2 as YYDKDF (reference sequence). The CDR3 runs 16 residues. V was pared by 3 bases and J by 0 bases, with 7 bases of the junction left unmatched. The CDR3 loop is CATSSPGQGNSYEQYF. CDR3 nucleotide sequence: TGTGCCACCAGCAGCCCCGGACAGGGTAACTCCTACGAGCAGTACTTC.

The chain is built from TRBV7-2 and TRBJ2-1, with unresolved D. Trimming cost V 1 base and J 0 bases, with 10 bases left between them. From germline, CDR1 is SGHTA and CDR2 FQGNSA. This CDR3 has 16 residues. CDR3 DNA: TGTGCCAGCAGCTTAGAACTGCCTCCCTCCTACAATGAGCAGTTCTTC. It translates to CASSLELPPSYNEQFF.

The chain recombines TRBV19 with TRBJ1-5; weak D call: TRBD1 (5 bases). V was shortened by 6 bases and J by 7 bases, with 13 bases between the two germline ends. This CDR3 has 13 residues. Looked up from germline, CDR1 is LNHDA and CDR2 is SQIVND (reference sequence). The CDR3 DNA reads TGTGCCAGTAGGGTCGGGGGTGAACAGCCCCAGCATTTT. Encoded protein: CASRVGGEQPQHF.

V is TRBV5-1 and J is TRBJ2-3; D is unresolved. There are 15 residues in the CDR3. Trimming left V 0 bases short and J 6 bases short, with 14 bases between. Germline V gives CDR1 SGHRS, CDR2 YFSETQ. CDR3: CASSLDDGRSDTQYF. The CDR3 coding sequence is TGCGCCAGCAGCTTGGACGATGGCAGATCGGATACGCAGTATTTT.

The rearrangement links TRBV28 to TRBJ2-3; 10 bases align to TRBD1. The CDR3 consists of 16 residues. Looked up from germline, CDR1 is MDHEN and CDR2 is SYDVKM. Trimming took 5 bases from V and 2 from J; bases not matched to a gene: 7. For the CDR3, the DNA is TGTGCCAGCAGTCCGCGACAGGGGGCGATCACAGATACGCAGTATTTT. This sequence encodes CASSPRQGAITDTQYF.

This chain links TRBV5-6 with TRBJ1-1; 7 bases fit TRBD1. Per germline, CDR1 SGHDT and CDR2 YYEEEE. This CDR3 comprises 14 residues. V lost 5 bases and J lost 3; bases outside the gene matches: 7. CDR3 residues: CASRTGVFDTEAFF. CDR3 nucleotides: TGTGCCAGCAGAACAGGGGTATTTGACACTGAAGCTTTCTTT.

The J gene is TRBJ2-5, the V gene TRBV4-3; 9 bases are a match to TRBD2. The V and J ends lost 0 bases and 2 bases, in that order; junction bases with no gene match: 10. The germline V gene encodes CDR1 LGHNA and CDR2 YSLEER. This CDR3 contains 18 residues. The DNA for the CDR3 is TGCGCCAGCAGCCAAGAAGATTGGGGACTAGCAGGGCAAGAGACCCAGTACTTC. It encodes CASSQEDWGLAGQETQYF.

The V and J genes are TRBV4-1 and TRBJ1-2; 8 nucleotides match TRBD1. After removal of 6 bases from V and 6 bases from J, the junction contained 12 bases not matched to a gene. The CDR3 spans 15 residues. In germline, CDR1 is MGHRA, CDR2 YSYEKL. This CDR3 is CASSPPDRGYDGYTF. The CDR3 region has the DNA TGCGCCAGCAGTCCTCCCGACAGGGGATACGATGGCTACACCTTC.

The CDR3 sequence is CASMGQGSNQPQHF. The CDR3, as DNA: TGTGCCAGCATGGGCCAGGGTAGCAATCAGCCCCAGCATTTT. The gene calls are TRBV6-5 and TRBJ1-5, with a possible D match to TRBD1 (5 bases). The V end was cut by 7 bases, the J end by 0 bases, with 10 bases between. The CDR3 contains 14 residues. Per germline, CDR1 MNHEY and CDR2 SVGAGI.

A word on this clone: Without the conserved terminal phenylalanine or tryptophan, this CDR3 likely stems from a read error. J is TRBJ1-1 and V is TRBV14, with D tentatively TRBD1 (5 bases). The CDR3 loop spans 13 amino acids. V dropped 6 bases and J dropped 2 bases, with 10 bases sitting between them. Germline-derived CDR1 and CDR2 are SGHDN and FVKESK. CDR3 in DNA: TGTGCCAGCAGGCTAGGGGTCAACACTGAAGCTTTCCTT. Encoded protein: CASRLGVNTEAFL.

The V call is TRBV7-2, the J call TRBJ2-1; TRBD2 matches at 7 bases. In germline, CDR1 is SGHTA, CDR2 FQGNSA. The CDR3 length is 14 residues. V was pared by 3 bases and J by 4 bases, with 3 bases of the junction left unmatched. The CDR3 DNA reads as TGTGCCAGCAGCTTGGGGACTACGTACAATGAGCAGTTCTTC. Its protein product is CASSLGTTYNEQFF.

This CDR3 reads CASSEYRGLGEKLFF. CDR3 nucleotide sequence: TGTGCCAGCAGCGAGTACAGGGGGCTGGGTGAAAAACTGTTTTTT. The chain recombines TRBV7-2 with TRBJ1-4; 9 bases fit TRBD1. Germline CDR1 and CDR2: SGHTA and FQGNSA. The CDR3 has 15 residues. The V segment lost 5 bases and the J segment 7 bases; nucleotides outside the gene matches: 8.

The V and J genes are TRBV7-6 and TRBJ2-1; 11 bases map to TRBD2. J gave up 3 bases and V 5 bases, and 3 bases lay outside the gene matches. The germline CDR1 and CDR2 sequences are SGHVS and FNYEAQ. CDR3 length: 15 residues. The CDR3 nucleotides read TGTGCCAGCAGCCCAGGACTAGCGGGCTACAATGAGCAGTTCTTC. Amino acid sequence: CASSPGLAGYNEQFF.

The rearrangement joins TRBV9 to TRBJ2-1, with 16 bases fitting TRBD2. J was trimmed by 4 bases and V by 4 bases; bases with no gene match: 8. The CDR3 spans 18 residues. CDR1 is SGDLS, CDR2 YYNGEE, per germline. CDR3 sequence (DNA): TGTGCCAGCAGCCCCCCGGGACTAGCGGGGGGGCCGTACAATGAGCAGTTCTTC. The encoded protein is CASSPPGLAGGPYNEQFF.

The gene calls are TRBV29-1 and TRBJ2-5, with 8 nucleotides matching TRBD1. V lost 7 bases and J lost 5; bases outside the gene matches: 21. The CDR3 length is 17 residues. From germline, CDR1 is SQVTM and CDR2 ANQGSEA. In nucleotides, the CDR3 is TGCAGCGCCGGAGGGTTTGCCAGGGGGCATCTGGGGGAGACCCAGTACTTC. This encodes CSAGGFARGHLGETQYF.

The chain recombines TRBV10-3 with TRBJ1-6; TRBD1 matches 7 bases. Looked up from germline, CDR1 is ENHRY and CDR2 is SYGVKD. V lost 10 bases, J lost 5 bases, and 11 bases stayed unmatched. The CDR3 spans 15 residues. The CDR3 sequence is CATRRGGDDNSPLHF. The CDR3 nucleotides read TGTGCCACCAGGAGAGGGGGCGATGATAATTCACCCCTCCACTTT.

The chain is built from TRBV5-1 and TRBJ2-5; D is ambiguous. The J call may be wrong; the DNA end is better matched by TRBJ2-7. Looked up from germline, CDR1 is SGHRS and CDR2 is YFSETQ. This CDR3 comprises 14 residues. DNA for the CDR3: TGCGCCAGCAGTCGTGGATCACCGGACTACGAGCAGTACTTC. Translation gives CASSRGSPDYEQYF.

The J gene is TRBJ2-7, the V gene TRBV11-2, with a possible D match to TRBD1 (5 bases). CDR1 SGHAT and CDR2 FQNNGV come from the germline V gene. Trimming took 1 base from V and 11 from J, leaving 18 bases between them. The CDR3 extends over 14 amino acids. In DNA, the CDR3 is TGTGCCAGCAGCTTAGGCCCATGGACAACTGGGGAGTACTTC. This codes for CASSLGPWTTGEYF.

This chain connects TRBV2 to TRBJ2-5; D gene unclear. This CDR3 is 13 amino acids long. Trimming took 4 bases from V and 1 from J, leaving 7 bases between them. In germline, CDR1 is SNHLY, CDR2 FYNNEI. The CDR3 sequence: CASSGLFQETQYF. As DNA, the CDR3 is TGTGCCAGCAGTGGACTGTTCCAAGAGACCCAGTACTTC. The entire variable domain, with the rest obtained from reference TRBV2 and TRBJ2-5, is as follows: EPEVTQTPSHQVTQMGQEVILRCVPISNHLYFYWYRQILGQKVEFLVSFYNNEISEKSEIFDDQFSVERPDGSNFTLKIRSTKLEDSAMYFCASSGLFQETQYFGPGTRLLVL.

The V and J genes are TRBV23-1 and TRBJ2-7, with D possibly being TRBD2 (6 bases). TRBV23-1 is an ORF, and what it does is uncertain. CDR3 length: 10 residues. The V end was cut by 11 bases, the J end by 6 bases, with 11 bases between. DNA for the CDR3: TGCGCCCCCGGAGGGTGCGAGCAGTACTTC. Amino acids: CAPGGCEQYF.

The genes are TRBV10-3 and TRBJ1-2; D is uncertain. There are 11 residues in the CDR3. The V gene's germline CDR1 is ENHRY and CDR2 SYGVKD. The V gene lost 11 bases and the J gene lost 0 bases, with 7 bases spanning the gap. DNA for the CDR3: TGTGCCCCCCCTGCTAACTATGGCTACACCTTC. Amino acids: CAPPANYGYTF.

The chain has TRBV6-5 and TRBJ2-7; possible D gene TRBD2, 6 bases. V was pared by 2 bases and J by 6 bases, with 14 bases between. In germline, CDR1 is MNHEY, CDR2 SVGAGI. The CDR3 has 14 amino acids. CDR3 coding DNA: TGTGCCAGCAGTTACGGGGGGAGCTCTGTCGAGCAGTACTTC. Translated: CASSYGGSSVEQYF.

The chain employs TRBV30 and TRBJ1-4, with D perhaps matching TRBD1 (5 bases). The CDR3 has 13 residues. Germline CDR1 GTSNPN, CDR2 SVGIG (reference sequence). The ends were cut back, 3 bases at V and 5 bases at J, with 10 bases in the middle. The CDR3 nucleotides are TGTGCCTGGAGAGCAGGGTGGAATGAAAAACTGTTTTTT. Translated, it gives CAWRAGWNEKLFF. The variable domain in full, completed from reference TRBV30 and TRBJ1-4, reads SQTIHQWPATLVQPVGSPLSLECTVEGTSNPNLYWYRQAAGRGLQLLFYSVGIGQISSEVPQNLSASRPQDRQFILSSKKLLLSDSGFYLCAWRAGWNEKLFFGSGTQLSVL.

The chain recombines TRBV7-9 with TRBJ1-6; 9 bases are a match to TRBD1. The J segment lost 9 bases and the V segment lost 5 bases, leaving 14 bases of the junction unmatched. The germline V gene has CDR1 SEHNR and CDR2 FQNEAQ (reference sequence). This CDR3 region has 17 residues. The CDR3 reads CASSDVRTGDDSSPLHF. The CDR3 DNA reads as TGTGCCAGCAGCGATGTAAGGACAGGGGATGACTCTTCACCCCTCCACTTT.

This clone ranks as medium-sized in terms of frequency. The V gene is TRBV6-1, the J gene TRBJ2-5; the match to TRBD2 covers 12 bases. The germline CDR1 and CDR2 sequences are MNHNS and SASEGT. The CDR3 runs 15 residues. Trimming cost V 5 bases and J 1 base; bases outside gene matches: 2. This chain's CDR3 is CASSRLAGAQETQYF. Here the CDR3 DNA reads TGTGCCAGCAGTCGACTAGCGGGGGCCCAAGAGACCCAGTACTTC.

The genes are TRBV11-2 and TRBJ1-3, with 8 bases lining up with TRBD1. Germline trimming cut 3 bases from V and 3 bases from J; bases unmatched to any gene: 4. CDR1 is SGHAT, CDR2 FQNNGV, per germline. There are 15 residues in the CDR3. The CDR3 nucleotides read TGTGCCAGCAGCTTCCCAGGGGGCGGTGGAAACACCATATATTTT. Translation: CASSFPGGGGNTIYF.

The chain couples TRBV28 to TRBJ1-1; TRBD1 matches at 11 bases. The CDR3 has 15 residues. The V gene's germline CDR1 is MDHEN and CDR2 SYDVKM. After removal of 7 bases from V and 5 bases from J, the junction contained 9 bases not matched to a gene. CDR3 coding DNA: TGTGCCAGCACCCTGGGGGACAGGGGGATGACTGAAGCTTTCTTT. It codes for CASTLGDRGMTEAFF.

The J gene is TRBJ2-2, the V gene TRBV2, with 7 bases identical to TRBD2. V shed 8 bases, J shed 4 bases, and the junction held 4 bases outside the gene matches. CDR1 is SNHLY and CDR2 is FYNNEI in the germline V gene. This CDR3 is built from 13 residues. CDR3 in amino acids: CASRRTSTGELFF. The DNA for the CDR3 is TGTGCCAGCCGCCGGACTAGCACCGGGGAGCTGTTTTTT.

The chain joins TRBV19 to TRBJ2-7, with TRBD1 matching over 10 bases. The CDR3 is made up of 15 amino acids. Germline trimming cut 6 bases from V and 4 bases from J; bases unmatched to any gene: 9. Germline V CDR1 and CDR2: LNHDA, SQIVND (reference sequence). CDR3: CASSTAPGQGYEQYF. CDR3 bases: TGTGCCAGTAGCACAGCACCGGGACAGGGGTACGAGCAGTACTTC.

V and J are TRBV12-5 and TRBJ1-1; maybe TRBD1 (5 bases). This CDR3 has 15 amino acids. CDR1 and CDR2 (germline): LGHNT, FRNRAP. V lost 3 bases, J lost 1 base, and 12 bases lay in between. The CDR3 DNA sequence: TGTGCTAGTGGTTTCCAGGGTGGCGAGAACACTGAAGCTTTCTTT. This codes for CASGFQGGENTEAFF.

Here the CDR3 reads CASSARTSGGYEQYF. The CDR3 coding sequence is TGTGCCAGCAGCGCCCGGACTAGCGGGGGATACGAGCAGTACTTC. The V gene is TRBV2, the J gene TRBJ2-5; 13 bases agree with TRBD2. The J call could be wrong; TRBJ2-7 is a better fit for the DNA end. The CDR3 covers 15 residues. Germline V gene data show CDR1 as SNHLY and CDR2 as FYNNEI.